These 29 T cell receptor beta chains came from one sample sequenced in a study of blood T cell repertoires in COVID-19. Profiled with immunoSEQ multiplex PCR; TCRdb holds only in-frame clones, not every one. The data contain around 170,000 clones, about 81% of them singletons. Sequencing was carried out using peripheral blood. The receptors stem from a woman older than 75 with COVID-19, enrolled during active disease.

V and J are TRBV7-9 and TRBJ1-2; TRBD1 matches at 9 bases. V lost 8 bases and J lost 6; bases outside the gene matches: 13. Germline CDR1 reads SEHNR; CDR2 reads FQNEAQ (reference sequence). The length of the CDR3 is 15 residues. CDR3 in DNA: TGTGCCAGCCACCAGTGGGACAGGGAATGGGATGGCTACACCTTC. It yields the protein CASHQWDREWDGYTF.

In the case of this clone: At one end the junction does not follow the germline gene, possibly because of a read error. The CDR3 is CASSLAYDLAQETQYF. In DNA form, the CDR3 reads TGCGCCAGCAGTTTGGCCTATGACTTAGCTCAAGAGACCCAGTACTTC. The V call is TRBV5-1, the J call TRBJ2-5; D not resolved. The CDR3 consists of 16 residues. Germline V gene sequence: CDR1 SGHRS, CDR2 YFSETQ.

The J gene is TRBJ2-7, the V gene TRBV5-4; TRBD1 matches 7 bases. V trimming: 1 base; J trimming: 6 bases; junction bases outside the gene matches: 4. The germline CDR1 and CDR2 sequences are SGHNT and YYREEE (reference sequence). The CDR3 is 13 residues long. The CDR3 region is CASSLLGGREQYF. CDR3 DNA sequence: TGTGCCAGCAGCTTGTTAGGGGGCCGCGAGCAGTACTTC.

The chain is built from TRBV19 and TRBJ2-1, with D maybe TRBD2 (6 bases). CDR1 is LNHDA and CDR2 is SQIVND in the germline V gene (reference sequence). The CDR3 loop spans 14 amino acids. V lost 3 bases to trimming and J lost 4 bases, with 10 bases between them. The DNA of the CDR3 is TGTGCCAGTAGTATTGCGGGGACTTACAATGAGCAGTTCTTC. It is translated as CASSIAGTYNEQFF.

V gene TRBV21-1 combines with J gene TRBJ2-3; no check of the table's D call, TRBD1, against the DNA was made. TRBV21-1 is annotated as a pseudogene. This CDR3 contains 15 residues. The CDR3 nucleotides are TGTGCCAGCAGCAAAGGGGGCGAGGACACAGATACGCAGTATTTT. Encoded protein: CASSKGGEDTDTQYF.

The V call is TRBV28, the J call TRBJ1-2, with a weak D call TRBD1 (5 bases). The CDR3 extends over 13 amino acids. The V end lost 6 bases, the J end lost 4 bases, and 12 bases lay between the germline ends. Germline V lookup: CDR1 MDHEN, CDR2 SYDVKM. CDR3 nucleotide sequence: TGTGCCAGCAGATTGGAGGGGATCTATGGCTACACCTTC. Its protein is CASRLEGIYGYTF.

V is TRBV2 and J is TRBJ2-1; TRBD2 is a possible D gene (5 bases). Germline CDR1 and CDR2: SNHLY and FYNNEI. The CDR3 contains 14 residues. V lost 1 base and J 3 bases, leaving 7 bases between the germline ends. CDR3 DNA sequence: TGTGCCAGCAGTGAAGAGCGGAACTACAATGAGCAGTTCTTC. Protein sequence: CASSEERNYNEQFF.

DNA of the CDR3: TGTGCCAGCAGCTTTTCTGGCGGGGGGGCCGTAGATACGCAGTATTTT. Translating gives CASSFSGGGAVDTQYF. The chain combines TRBV7-3 with TRBJ2-3, with TRBD2 matching 9 bases. Trimming cost V 3 bases and J 5 bases; bases outside gene matches: 9. The CDR3 loop spans 16 amino acids. Germline V lookup: CDR1 SGHTA, CDR2 FQGTGA.

The V gene is TRBV13, the J gene TRBJ2-1; D is unclear. Trimming shortened V by 6 bases and J by 10 bases, and 16 bases separated the two germline ends. Germline loops: CDR1 PRHDT, CDR2 FYEKMQ (reference sequence). This CDR3 has 13 residues. In DNA form, the CDR3 reads TGTGCCAGCAGTCAAGGTACGACAAGGGAGCAGTTCTTC. Amino acids: CASSQGTTREQFF.

The rearrangement joins TRBV5-4 to TRBJ2-3; TRBD1 aligns across 7 bases. V lost 0 bases to trimming and J lost 0 bases; unmatched junction nucleotides: 4. Germline CDR1 and CDR2: SGHNT and YYREEE (reference sequence). The CDR3 has 16 residues. Here the CDR3 DNA reads TGTGCCAGCAGCTTGGAGAGGGGGCTGAGCACAGATACGCAGTATTTT. Residues: CASSLERGLSTDTQYF. The variable domain in full, completed from reference TRBV5-4 and TRBJ2-3, reads ETGVTQSPTHLIKTRGQQVTLRCSSQSGHNTVSWYQQALGQGPQFIFQYYREEENGRGNFPPRFSGLQFPNYSSELNVNALELDDSALYLCASSLERGLSTDTQYFGPGTRLTVL.

The V call is TRBV28, the J call TRBJ2-3; perhaps TRBD2 as D (5 bases). Trimming took 1 base from V and 2 from J, leaving 22 bases between them. Germline V gene sequence: CDR1 MDHEN, CDR2 SYDVKM. This CDR3 contains 19 residues. The CDR3 nucleotides read TGTGCCAGCAGTTTATCATCCGGACTCGGAGCTCTCTACACAGATACGCAGTATTTT. Its translation is CASSLSSGLGALYTDTQYF.

Of note for this clone: Other DNA sequences in this sample translate to the same CDR3. This chain joins TRBV2 and TRBJ2-2; the match to TRBD1 covers 10 bases. This CDR3 contains 14 residues. Germline lookup yields CDR1 SNHLY and CDR2 FYNNEI. Germline trimming cut 4 bases from V and 5 bases from J; bases unmatched to any gene: 1. CDR3 loop: CASSGTGGTGELFF. The CDR3, as DNA: TGTGCCAGCAGTGGGACAGGGGGGACCGGGGAGCTGTTTTTT.

The genes are TRBV7-3 and TRBJ2-7; perhaps TRBD1 as D (6 bases). Germline CDR1 and CDR2: SGHTA and FQGTGA. The CDR3 is 16 amino acids. Trimming pared 5 bases from V and 3 bases from J, leaving 20 bases between. The CDR3: CASSHLGGHVDYEQYF. Written as DNA, the CDR3 is TGTGCCAGCAGCCACCTTGGGGGACACGTTGACTACGAGCAGTACTTC.

V gene TRBV5-1 combines with J gene TRBJ1-3, with D possibly matching TRBD1 (6 bases). Germline loops: CDR1 SGHRS, CDR2 YFSETQ. Trimming removed 1 base at V and 0 bases at J, with 8 bases between. This CDR3 spans 15 amino acids. In DNA, the CDR3 is TGCGCCAGCAGCTTGAGGGGGAACTCTGGAAACACCATATATTTT. Translating gives CASSLRGNSGNTIYF. The variable domain in full, with the rest retrieved from reference TRBV5-1 and TRBJ1-3, is KAGVTQTPRYLIKTRGQQVTLSCSPISGHRSVSWYQQTPGQGLQFLFEYFSETQRNKGNFPGRFSGRQFSNSRSEMNVSTLELGDSALYLCASSLRGNSGNTIYFGEGSWLTVV.

This chain connects TRBV6-2 or TRBV6-3 to TRBJ1-5; D possibly corresponds to TRBD1 (5 bases). Trimming pared 3 bases from V and 7 bases from J, leaving 16 bases between. The V gene's germline CDR1 is MNHEY and CDR2 SVGEGT. The CDR3 length is 15 residues. The CDR3 is CASSYRGVVGQPQHF. CDR3 bases: TGTGCCAGCAGTTATCGGGGGGTAGTAGGACAGCCCCAGCATTTT.

V gene TRBV28 combines with J gene TRBJ2-3, with 16 positions matching TRBD2. V dropped 5 bases and J dropped 5; count of bases not matched to a gene: 10. The germline gives CDR1 MDHEN, CDR2 SYDVKM. There are 18 residues in the CDR3. CDR3 sequence (DNA): TGTGCCAGCAGTCTCCCTGGGACTAGCGGGAGGGCTGGAGATACGCAGTATTTT. It yields the protein CASSLPGTSGRAGDTQYF.

The CDR3 sequence is CASSQGTVWGGSYEQYF. DNA of the CDR3: TGCGCCAGCAGCCAAGGAACGGTCTGGGGGGGTTCCTACGAGCAGTACTTC. V and J are TRBV4-1 and TRBJ2-7, with TRBD2 matching 7 bases. The germline CDR1 and CDR2 sequences are MGHRA and YSYEKL. The junction had 10 bases not matched to a gene; V was cut back by 1 base and J by 1 base. The CDR3 runs 17 residues.

This chain links TRBV4-1 with TRBJ2-1; TRBD1 might be the D (7 bases). CDR1 is MGHRA, CDR2 YSYEKL, per germline. This CDR3 comprises 17 residues. Deletions cut 2 bases from V and 1 base from J, with 15 bases between. Here the CDR3 DNA reads TGCGCCAGCAGCCAAATGACAGGGACTGGGTCCTACAATGAGCAGTTCTTC. Its translation: CASSQMTGTGSYNEQFF.

This clone was seen just once. The chain has TRBV5-1 and TRBJ2-7, with 10 bases that match TRBD2. Per germline, CDR1 SGHRS and CDR2 YFSETQ. Trimming removed 0 bases from V and 4 bases from J; junction bases left unmatched: 4. The CDR3 length is 15 residues. As DNA, the CDR3 is TGCGCCAGCAGCTTGGGAGCGGGGGGGCGTTACGAGCAGTACTTC. It encodes CASSLGAGGRYEQYF. Full variable domain (remainder filled in from reference TRBV5-1 and TRBJ2-7): KAGVTQTPRYLIKTRGQQVTLSCSPISGHRSVSWYQQTPGQGLQFLFEYFSETQRNKGNFPGRFSGRQFSNSRSEMNVSTLELGDSALYLCASSLGAGGRYEQYFGPGTRLTVT.

This chain connects TRBV4-3 to TRBJ1-3; weak D call: TRBD1 (6 bases). V was trimmed by 5 bases and J by 4 bases, leaving 12 bases between them. The CDR3 totals 14 residues. CDR1 is LGHNA, CDR2 YSLEER, per germline. CDR3 protein: CASSDTGMGNTIYF. DNA for the CDR3: TGCGCCAGCAGCGACACAGGGATGGGAAACACCATATATTTT.

The V call is TRBV2, the J call TRBJ2-5; no definite D call. Germline-derived CDR1 and CDR2 are SNHLY and FYNNEI. V shed 4 bases and J shed 7 bases, with 19 bases lying between them. This CDR3 has 15 amino acids. CDR3 sequence (DNA): TGTGCCAGCAGTGGGCCCCGTCTAGGTCTCGGGACCCAGTACTTC. Translating gives CASSGPRLGLGTQYF.

This clone was counted a few times. In nucleotides, the CDR3 is TGTGCCAGCAGCCGGAACAGGGGGCGTAATGAAAAACTGTTTTTT. Protein product: CASSRNRGRNEKLFF. V usage is TRBV11-3 and J usage is TRBJ1-4; 9 bases are shared with TRBD1. The germline V gene encodes CDR1 SGHNT and CDR2 YENEEA. Trimming took 5 bases from V and 4 from J; bases not matched to a gene: 5. The CDR3 has 15 residues.

The genes are TRBV6-5 and TRBJ2-5; the match to TRBD1 covers 9 bases. Germline CDR1 and CDR2: MNHEY and SVGAGI. V shed 10 bases and J 2 bases; nucleotides not matched to a gene: 5. The CDR3 length is 13 residues. The CDR3 is CAKDRGPQETQYF. For the CDR3, the DNA is TGTGCCAAGGACAGGGGACCACAAGAGACCCAGTACTTC.

The DNA of the CDR3 is TGTGCCAGTAGTCGCCTGGGACTAGCGGGGGGGACCCAGTACTTC. This sequence encodes CASSRLGLAGGTQYF. The chain uses TRBV19 and TRBJ2-5; 15 bases are a match to TRBD2. This CDR3 comprises 15 residues. J was trimmed by 7 bases and V by 5 bases; bases with no gene match: 5. CDR1 is LNHDA, CDR2 SQIVND, per germline (reference sequence). Full variable domain (remainder filled in from reference TRBV19 and TRBJ2-5): DGGITQSPKYLFRKEGQNVTLSCEQNLNHDAMYWYRQDPGQGLRLIYYSQIVNDFQKGDIAEGYSVSREKKESFPLTVTSAQKNPTAFYLCASSRLGLAGGTQYFGPGTRLLVL.

The chain combines TRBV2 with TRBJ1-1, with D tentatively TRBD1 (5 bases). Germline loops: CDR1 SNHLY, CDR2 FYNNEI. Between the trimmed V and J ends, which lost 4 bases and 4 bases, there was a span of 7 bases. The CDR3 runs to 12 residues. CDR3 coding DNA: TGTGCCAGCAGTGCAGGGTTCACTGAAGCTTTCTTT. Translated: CASSAGFTEAFF.

This chain links TRBV27 with TRBJ1-1, with no clear D. This CDR3 region has 15 residues. The ends were cut back, 3 bases at V and 0 bases at J, with 11 bases in the middle. CDR1 and CDR2 (germline): MNHEY, SMNVEV (reference sequence). The CDR3 DNA sequence: TGTGCCAGCAGTTTCCACACCAGAATGAACACTGAAGCTTTCTTT. This gives the protein CASSFHTRMNTEAFF.

The chain links TRBV11-2 to TRBJ2-1; 12 bases map to TRBD2. The CDR3 is made up of 17 amino acids. The germline CDR1 and CDR2 sequences are SGHAT and FQNNGV. V was pared by 1 base and J by 7 bases, with 8 bases of the junction left unmatched. CDR3: CASSLALAGGPWNEQFF. DNA for the CDR3: TGTGCCAGCAGCTTAGCCCTAGCGGGAGGGCCTTGGAATGAGCAGTTCTTC. The complete variable domain, with remaining parts taken from reference TRBV11-2 and TRBJ2-1, reads EAGVAQSPRYKIIEKRQSVAFWCNPISGHATLYWYQQILGQGPKLLIQFQNNGVVDDSQLPKDRFSAERLKGVDSTLKIQPAKLEDSAVYLCASSLALAGGPWNEQFFGPGTRLTVL.

The chain combines TRBV29-1 with TRBJ2-6, with 7 bases identical to TRBD1. J lost 2 bases, V lost 3 bases, and 4 bases had no gene match. CDR3 length equals 15 residues. From germline, CDR1 is SQVTM and CDR2 ANQGSEA. Written as DNA, the CDR3 is TGCAGCGTTGACGGGGACAGTACTGGGGCCAACGTCCTGACTTTC. It is translated as CSVDGDSTGANVLTF.

This clone was seen once. The rearrangement uses TRBV5-8 and TRBJ2-5; unclear D gene. Germline CDR1 and CDR2: SGHTS and YDEGEE. Trimming stripped 4 bases from V and 3 bases from J, with 19 bases between. The CDR3 runs 16 residues. The CDR3, as DNA: TGTGCCAGCAGCCTCTGGAGCATCGTCAATAAAGAGACCCAGTACTTC. Amino acid sequence: CASSLWSIVNKETQYF.